This section outlines one T cell receptor (beta chain) sequence together with its context. The V gene's germline CDR1 is SNHLY and CDR2 FYNNEI. V lost 1 base and J 0 bases, leaving 9 bases between the germline ends. The CDR3 loop spans 15 amino acids. Some clones are missing from TCRdb's copy, which holds only in-frame ones; the method was immunoSEQ multiplex PCR. The sample lists 150,000 to 200,000 clones; around 92% were seen once. These data are taken from a study of control samples from healthy donors and cancer patients. The chain employs TRBV2 and TRBJ1-2; D perhaps matches TRBD1 (6 bases). This receptor was taken from a young woman in good health. The specimen sequenced was blood. CDR3 bases: TGTGCCAGCAGTGAAGAGGGGGGAGCTAACTATGGCTACACCTTC. It specifies CASSEEGGANYGYTF. The whole variable domain, filled in from reference TRBV2 and TRBJ1-2, reads EPEVTQTPSHQVTQMGQEVILRCVPISNHLYFYWYRQILGQKVEFLVSFYNNEISEKSEIFDDQFSVERPDGSNFTLKIRSTKLEDSAMYFCASSEEGGANYGYTFGSGTRLTVV.